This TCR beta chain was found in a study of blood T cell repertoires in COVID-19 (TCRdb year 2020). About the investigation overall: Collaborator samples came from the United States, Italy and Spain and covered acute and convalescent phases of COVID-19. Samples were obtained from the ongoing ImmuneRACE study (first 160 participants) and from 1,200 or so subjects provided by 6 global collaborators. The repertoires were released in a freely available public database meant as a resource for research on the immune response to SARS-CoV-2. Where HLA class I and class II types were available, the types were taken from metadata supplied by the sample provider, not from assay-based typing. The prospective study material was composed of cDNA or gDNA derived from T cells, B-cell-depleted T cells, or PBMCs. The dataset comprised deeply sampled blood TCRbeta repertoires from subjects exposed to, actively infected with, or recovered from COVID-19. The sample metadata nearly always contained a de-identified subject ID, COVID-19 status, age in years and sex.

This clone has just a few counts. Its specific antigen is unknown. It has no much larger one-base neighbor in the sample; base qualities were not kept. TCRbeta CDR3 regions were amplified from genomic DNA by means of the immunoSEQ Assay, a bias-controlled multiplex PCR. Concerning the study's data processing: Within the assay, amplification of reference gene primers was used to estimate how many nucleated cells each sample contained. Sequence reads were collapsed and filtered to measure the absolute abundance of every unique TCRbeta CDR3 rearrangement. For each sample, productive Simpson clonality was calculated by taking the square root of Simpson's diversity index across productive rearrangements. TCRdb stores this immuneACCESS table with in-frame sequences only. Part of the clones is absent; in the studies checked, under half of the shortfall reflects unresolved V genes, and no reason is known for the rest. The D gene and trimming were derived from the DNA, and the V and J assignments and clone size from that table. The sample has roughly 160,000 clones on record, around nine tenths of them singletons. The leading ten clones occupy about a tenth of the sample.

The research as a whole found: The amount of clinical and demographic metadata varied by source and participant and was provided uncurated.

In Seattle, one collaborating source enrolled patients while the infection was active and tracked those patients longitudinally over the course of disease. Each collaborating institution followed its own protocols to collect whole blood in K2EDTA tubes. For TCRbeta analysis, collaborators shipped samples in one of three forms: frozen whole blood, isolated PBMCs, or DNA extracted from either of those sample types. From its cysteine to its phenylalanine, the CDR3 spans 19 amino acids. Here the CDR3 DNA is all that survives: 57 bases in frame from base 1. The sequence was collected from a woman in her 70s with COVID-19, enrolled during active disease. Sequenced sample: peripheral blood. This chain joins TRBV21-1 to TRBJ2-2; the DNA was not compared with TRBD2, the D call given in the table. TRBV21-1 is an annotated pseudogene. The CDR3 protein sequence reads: CASSKVGLAGGFHTGELFF. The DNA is TGTGCCAGCAGCAAAGTGGGACTAGCGGGGGGCTTCCACACCGGGGAGCTGTTTTTT.